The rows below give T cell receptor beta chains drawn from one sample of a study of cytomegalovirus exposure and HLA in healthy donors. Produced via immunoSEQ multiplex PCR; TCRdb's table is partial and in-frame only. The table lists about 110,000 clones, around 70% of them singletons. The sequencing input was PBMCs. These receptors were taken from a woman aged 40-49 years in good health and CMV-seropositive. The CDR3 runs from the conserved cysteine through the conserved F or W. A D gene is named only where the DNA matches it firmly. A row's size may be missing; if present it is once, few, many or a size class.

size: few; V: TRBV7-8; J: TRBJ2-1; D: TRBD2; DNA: TGTGCCAGCAGTTTACTAGCGGGGGACCTCAATGAGCAGTTCTTC; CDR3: CASSLLAGDLNEQFF
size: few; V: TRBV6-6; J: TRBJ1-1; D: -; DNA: TGTGCCAGCAGCCCACAGCTGAACACTGAAGCTTTCTTT; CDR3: CASSPQLNTEAFF
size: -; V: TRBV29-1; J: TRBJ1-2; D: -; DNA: TGCAGCGTTGAAGAGCAGGGAGGCTATGGCTACACCTTC; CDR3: CSVEEQGGYGYTF
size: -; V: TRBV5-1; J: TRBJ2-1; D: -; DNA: TGCGCCAGCAGCAATGGGGCAGGGCGGCTAAATGAGCAGTTCTTC; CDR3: CASSNGAGRLNEQFF
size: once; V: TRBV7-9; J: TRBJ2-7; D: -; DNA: TGTGCCAGCAGCTCTAATCCGGGGAACGAGCAGTACTTC; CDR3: CASSSNPGNEQYF
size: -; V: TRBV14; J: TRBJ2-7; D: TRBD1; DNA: TGTGCCAGCAGCCAGTCGGGACAGCCCTCCTACGAGCAGTACTTC; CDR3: CASSQSGQPSYEQYF
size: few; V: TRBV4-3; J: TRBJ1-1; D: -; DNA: TGCGCCAGCAGCCCCCGGCGCAGGAATGAAGCTTTCTTT; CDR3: CASSPRRRNEAFF
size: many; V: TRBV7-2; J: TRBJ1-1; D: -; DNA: TGTGCCAGCAGCTTATTTGGGCAGGGCACTGAAGCTTTCTTT; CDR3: CASSLFGQGTEAFF
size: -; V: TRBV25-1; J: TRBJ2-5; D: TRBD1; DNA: TGTGCCAGCAGTGACCCCGGACAGGGGAGGGAGACCCAGTACTTC; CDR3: CASSDPGQGRETQYF
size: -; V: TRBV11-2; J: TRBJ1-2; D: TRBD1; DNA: TGTGCCAGCAGCGGGCCGGGACAGGAGTTAGCTAACTATGGCTACACCTTC; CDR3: CASSGPGQELANYGYTF
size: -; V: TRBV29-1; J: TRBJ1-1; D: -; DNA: TGCAGCGTTGATTCGGGGAAACGATTGGCTTTCTTT; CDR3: CSVDSGKRLAFF
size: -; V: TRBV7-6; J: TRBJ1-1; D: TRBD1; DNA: TGTGCCAGCAGCTCAACCCCGGTGGCAGGGGGTACCACTGAAGCTTTCTTT; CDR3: CASSSTPVAGGTTEAFF
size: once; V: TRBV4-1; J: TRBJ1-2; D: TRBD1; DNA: TGCGCCAGCAGCCATAACAGACAGGGGGCTTATGGCTACACCTTC; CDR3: CASSHNRQGAYGYTF
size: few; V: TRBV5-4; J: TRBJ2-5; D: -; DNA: TGTGCCAGCAGCCTAGTACAGGGAGAGACCCAGTACTTC; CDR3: CASSLVQGETQYF
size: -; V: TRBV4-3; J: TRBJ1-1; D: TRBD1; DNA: TGCGCCAGCAGCCACGTCGGACAGGGGAACACTGAAGCTTTCTTT; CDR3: CASSHVGQGNTEAFF
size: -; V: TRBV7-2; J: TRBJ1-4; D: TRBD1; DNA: TGTGCCAGCAGCCGGACAGGGGATGAAAAACTGTTTTTT; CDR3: CASSRTGDEKLFF
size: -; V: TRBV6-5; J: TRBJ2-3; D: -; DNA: TGTGCCAGCAGGAGGGTTTCCACAGATACGCAGTATTTT; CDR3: CASRRVSTDTQYF
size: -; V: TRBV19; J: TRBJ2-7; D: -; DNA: TGTGCCAGTAGTCCGAGCTCCTACGAGCAGTACTTC; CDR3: CASSPSSYEQYF
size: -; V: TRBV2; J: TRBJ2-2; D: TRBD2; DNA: TGTGCCAGCAGTGAAAATAGCGGGGTCGCGAACACCGGGGAGCTGTTTTTT; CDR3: CASSENSGVANTGELFF
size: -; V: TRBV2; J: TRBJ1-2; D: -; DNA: TGTGCCAGCAGTGATCTGACGGGAAAGGATGGCTACACCTTC; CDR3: CASSDLTGKDGYTF
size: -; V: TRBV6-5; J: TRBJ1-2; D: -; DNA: TGTGCCAGCAGTTACTCGGGGCATGGCTACACCTTC; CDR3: CASSYSGHGYTF